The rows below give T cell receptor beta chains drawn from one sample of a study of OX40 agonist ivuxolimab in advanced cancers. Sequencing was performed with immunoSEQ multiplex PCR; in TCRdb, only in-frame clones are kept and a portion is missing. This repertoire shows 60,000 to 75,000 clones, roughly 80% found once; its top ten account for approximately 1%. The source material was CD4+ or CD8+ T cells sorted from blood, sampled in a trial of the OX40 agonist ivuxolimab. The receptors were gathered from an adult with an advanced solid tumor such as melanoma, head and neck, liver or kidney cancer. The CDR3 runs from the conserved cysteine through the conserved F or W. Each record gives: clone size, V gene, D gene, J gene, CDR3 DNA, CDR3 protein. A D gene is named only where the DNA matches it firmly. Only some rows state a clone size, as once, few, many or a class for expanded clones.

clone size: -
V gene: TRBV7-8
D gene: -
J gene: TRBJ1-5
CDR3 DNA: TGTGCCAGCAGTCGGGGGGCAAATCAGCCCCAGCATTTT
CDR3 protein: CASSRGANQPQHF

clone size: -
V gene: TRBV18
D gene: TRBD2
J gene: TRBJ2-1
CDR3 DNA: TGTGCCAGCTCGGCCCAGGGGACTAGCTCCTACAATGAGCAGTTCTTC
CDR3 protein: CASSAQGTSSYNEQFF

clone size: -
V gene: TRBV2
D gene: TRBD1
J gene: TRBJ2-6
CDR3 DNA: TGTGCCAGCAGCTCCCCGGCAGGGGGCATTGCTGGGGCCAACGTCCTGACTTTC
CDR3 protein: CASSSPAGGIAGANVLTF

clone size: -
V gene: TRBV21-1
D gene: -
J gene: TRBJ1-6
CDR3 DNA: TGTGCCAGCAGCAAAAAAGGACAGCTAAATTCACCCCTCCACTTT
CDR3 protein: CASSKKGQLNSPLHF

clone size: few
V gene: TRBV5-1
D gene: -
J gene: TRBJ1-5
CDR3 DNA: TGCGCCAGCAGCTTCCTCCCGGGCGACAGTAATCAGCCCCAGCATTTT
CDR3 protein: CASSFLPGDSNQPQHF

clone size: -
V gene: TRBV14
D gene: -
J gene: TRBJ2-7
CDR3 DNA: TGTGCCAGCAGCACGGGGAGGACCTACGAGCAGTACTTC
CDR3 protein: CASSTGRTYEQYF

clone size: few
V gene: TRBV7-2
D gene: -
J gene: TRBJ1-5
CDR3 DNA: TGTGCCAGCAGCTTAGACGGGGCGGGCAATCAGCCCCAGCATTTT
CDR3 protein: CASSLDGAGNQPQHF

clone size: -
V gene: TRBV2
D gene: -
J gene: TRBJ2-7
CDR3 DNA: TGTGCCAGCACGGAACGGTACGAGCAGTACTTC
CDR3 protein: CASTERYEQYF

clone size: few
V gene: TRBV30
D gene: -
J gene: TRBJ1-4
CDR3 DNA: TGTGCCTGGAGTGGACAGTTTAATGAAAAACTGTTTTTT
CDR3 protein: CAWSGQFNEKLFF

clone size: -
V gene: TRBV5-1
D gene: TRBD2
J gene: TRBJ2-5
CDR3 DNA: TGCGCCAGCACCCTGGGGGGGGTCGGGCAAGAGACCCAGTACTTC
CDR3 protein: CASTLGGVGQETQYF

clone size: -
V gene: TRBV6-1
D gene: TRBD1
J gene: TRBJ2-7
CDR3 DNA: TGTGCCAGCAGTGCTTTGGGACAGGGGTACTCCTACGAGCAGTACTTC
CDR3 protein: CASSALGQGYSYEQYF

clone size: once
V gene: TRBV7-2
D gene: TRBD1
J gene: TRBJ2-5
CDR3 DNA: TGTGCCAGCAGACTGGACAGGGGGAGGGTGGAGACCCAGTACTTC
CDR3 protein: CASRLDRGRVETQYF